This passage covers 19 T cell receptor beta chains from one sample sequenced in a study of patients and donors after allogeneic stem cell transplantation. TCRdb itself ran the RT-PCR reads through MiXCR, one entry per CDR3 protein. The sample lists 400,000 to 450,000 distinct CDR3 sequences; 16% were seen once. The source material was blood, either unsorted or a sorted T cell fraction (not recorded which). These receptors were collected from a human donor who was either an allogeneic HSCT recipient or a stem cell or donor lymphocyte infusion donor (not recorded which). It is not recorded whose cells these are; they may come from a transplant donor.

This clonotype came up a few times. The chain has TRBV12-3 or TRBV12-4 and TRBJ2-1; D is possibly TRBD2 (6 bases). This CDR3 region has 13 residues. The V end was cut by 4 bases, the J end by 7 bases, with 11 bases between. This CDR3 reads CASSYSGANEQFF. The CDR3 DNA sequence: TGTGCCAGCAGTTACTCGGGAGCGAATGAGCAGTTCTTC.

The chain links TRBV12-3 or TRBV12-4 to TRBJ1-2, with D tentatively TRBD1 (6 bases). V was pared by 1 base and J by 6 bases, with 12 bases between. The CDR3 covers 14 residues. CDR3 DNA: TGTGCCAGCAGTTTAGAGGGGGGCTCGAATGGCTACACCTTC. Its translation is CASSLEGGSNGYTF.

This clonotype has just a few counts. This chain connects TRBV6-1 to TRBJ2-7; D possibly corresponds to TRBD2 (6 bases). Germline loops: CDR1 MNHNS, CDR2 SASEGT. V shed 7 bases and J shed 5 bases, with 15 bases lying between them. The CDR3 contains 13 residues. The CDR3 DNA reads as TGTGCCAGCAACTACCGGGAGTGGGACGAGCAGTACTTC. This gives the protein CASNYREWDEQYF.

This clonotype appeared many times. The CDR3 DNA sequence: TGTGCCAGCAGTTACCCGGGGGGGACTAGCACAGATACGCAGTATTTT. Amino acids: CASSYPGGTSTDTQYF. The chain recombines TRBV12-3 or TRBV12-4 with TRBJ2-3; 8 nucleotides match TRBD2. The V and J ends lost 4 bases and 0 bases, in that order; junction bases with no gene match: 6. The CDR3 is made up of 16 amino acids.

The chain uses TRBV7-8 and TRBJ2-3, with 7 bases matching TRBD2. Germline V lookup: CDR1 SGHVS, CDR2 FQNEAQ. The trim removed 7 bases at V and 1 base at J, leaving 17 bases unmatched. CDR3 length: 18 residues. Written as DNA, the CDR3 is TGTGCCAGCATCTGGGGTAGCGGGTGGGAGAAGGGCACAGATACGCAGTATTTT. This translates into CASIWGSGWEKGTDTQYF.

The V and J genes are TRBV20-1 and TRBJ2-4; possible D gene TRBD1, 9 bases. Between the trimmed V and J ends, which lost 2 bases and 11 bases, there was a span of 25 bases. This CDR3 spans 16 amino acids. Per germline, CDR1 DFQATT and CDR2 SNEGSKA (reference sequence). In DNA form, the CDR3 reads TGCAGTGCTAGACGGATACAGGGGGCGGGGGGCAGCGTTCAGTACTTC. Its protein product is CSARRIQGAGGSVQYF.

The rearrangement joins TRBV20-1 to TRBJ2-4; D might be TRBD2 (6 bases). Germline assignment: CDR1 DFQATT and CDR2 SNEGSKA (reference sequence). The V end lost 6 bases, the J end lost 2 bases, and 17 bases lay between the germline ends. The CDR3 is 15 amino acids. CDR3 bases: TGCAGTGCCAGTATCGGGGGTGAGCCCAAAAACATTCAGTACTTC. Its translation: CSASIGGEPKNIQYF.

This clonotype was seen only a few times. V gene TRBV19 combines with J gene TRBJ2-1; no reliable D call. CDR3 length equals 13 residues. V was shortened by 7 bases and J by 0 bases, with 7 bases between the two germline ends. CDR1 LNHDA and CDR2 SQIVND come from the germline V gene (reference sequence). The DNA for the CDR3 is TGTGCCAGTATGCGGACCTCCTACAATGAGCAGTTCTTC. Translating gives CASMRTSYNEQFF.

This clonotype was seen more than once but under ten times. Here the CDR3 reads CASTLLGGEGSNSPLHF. The CDR3 DNA is TGTGCCAGCACCCTACTGGGGGGGGAAGGTTCTAATTCACCCCTCCACTTT. The chain combines TRBV12-3 or TRBV12-4 with TRBJ1-6, with D perhaps TRBD1 (5 bases). The V and J ends lost 7 bases and 6 bases respectively, with 22 bases between them. This CDR3 has 17 residues.

The genes are TRBV24-1 and TRBJ2-1; D possibly corresponds to TRBD1 (6 bases). The CDR3 has 17 residues. Trimming removed 3 bases from V and 8 bases from J, with 22 bases in between. In germline, CDR1 is KGHDR, CDR2 SFDVKD. CDR3 DNA: TGTGCCACCAGTGATGGACCCGGGACACTCATAGGGGATGAGCAGTTCTTC. Translated, it gives CATSDGPGTLIGDEQFF.

This chain uses TRBV5-1 with TRBJ1-1, with D uncertain. CDR3 length equals 16 residues. The V gene lost 0 bases and the J gene lost 0 bases, with 12 bases spanning the gap. The germline V gene has CDR1 SGHRS and CDR2 YFSETQ. The CDR3 spells CASSLGVASLNTEAFF. CDR3 DNA sequence: TGCGCCAGCAGCTTGGGGGTAGCCAGTCTGAACACTGAAGCTTTCTTT.

The gene calls are TRBV7-9 and TRBJ2-7; TRBD1 aligns across 9 bases. Losses at the gene ends were 4 bases for V and 7 bases for J; bases not matched to a gene: 11. Germline V gene data show CDR1 as SEHNR and CDR2 as FQNEAQ (reference sequence). This CDR3 has 15 residues. CDR3 sequence: CASSSLPGQGYEQYF. DNA for the CDR3: TGTGCCAGCAGCTCCCTCCCGGGACAGGGTTATGAGCAGTACTTC. The variable domain in full, with the rest retrieved from reference TRBV7-9 and TRBJ2-7, is DTGVSQNPRHKITKRGQNVTFRCDPISEHNRLYWYRQTLGQGPEFLTYFQNEAQLEKSRLLSDRFSAERPKGSFSTLEIQRTEQGDSAMYLCASSSLPGQGYEQYFGPGTRLTVT.

This clonotype is medium-sized within its sample. The chain combines TRBV15 with TRBJ2-7; the match to TRBD1 covers 7 bases. Trimming at V came to 3 bases and at J to 3 bases, leaving 5 bases not matched to a gene. The CDR3 runs to 14 residues. Germline V lookup: CDR1 LNHNV, CDR2 YYDKDF (reference sequence). For the CDR3, the DNA is TGTGCCACCAGCAGGGACAGGAAGCTCTACGAGCAGTACTTC. This sequence encodes CATSRDRKLYEQYF.

This rearrangement joins TRBV10-3 to TRBJ1-1; D uncertain. This CDR3 has 13 residues. Trimming removed 0 bases at V and 6 bases at J, with 8 bases between. CDR1 is ENHRY, CDR2 SYGVKD, per germline. This CDR3 is CAISESTSAEAFF. CDR3 sequence (DNA): TGTGCCATCAGTGAGTCGACGTCAGCTGAAGCTTTCTTT.

The chain couples TRBV5-1 to TRBJ2-5; 8 nucleotides agree with TRBD2. The CDR3 consists of 15 residues. Germline V gives CDR1 SGHRS, CDR2 YFSETQ. The V and J ends lost 1 base and 0 bases, in that order; junction bases with no gene match: 2. CDR3 sequence reads: CASSLPAGDQETQYF. The CDR3 region has the DNA TGCGCCAGCAGCTTGCCAGCGGGGGACCAAGAGACCCAGTACTTC.

This chain links TRBV5-1 with TRBJ1-6, with D perhaps TRBD1 (5 bases). Germline CDR1 SGHRS, CDR2 YFSETQ. V lost 1 base, J lost 7 bases, and 12 bases lay in between. The CDR3 is 15 amino acids. CDR3 in amino acids: CASSLTGRTNSPLHF. CDR3 in DNA: TGCGCCAGCAGCTTGACGGGACGGACAAATTCACCCCTCCACTTT.

In this sample, this clonotype turned up a few times. This sequence joins TRBV25-1 and TRBJ1-4; 9 nucleotides align to TRBD1. CDR1 is MGHDK and CDR2 is SYGVNS in the germline V gene. V was pared by 8 bases and J by 11 bases, with 9 bases of the junction left unmatched. This CDR3 region has 13 residues. This CDR3 reads CASSPTGTGKLFF. The CDR3 nucleotides read TGTGCCAGCTCACCAACGGGGACAGGGAAACTGTTTTTT.

The chain carries TRBV20-1 and TRBJ1-1; the match to TRBD1 covers 8 bases. The CDR3 sequence is 13 residues long. Trimming removed 3 bases from V and 0 bases from J; junction bases left unmatched: 0. Per the germline V gene, CDR1 is DFQATT and CDR2 is SNEGSKA (reference sequence). This CDR3 is CSARTGVNTEAFF. Written as DNA, the CDR3 is TGCAGTGCTAGGACAGGGGTGAACACTGAAGCTTTCTTT.

This clonotype has a count of ten or more. The CDR3 sequence is CASSQGATSGGLTDTQYF. The CDR3 DNA is TGTGCCAGCAGCCAAGGAGCGACTAGCGGGGGGCTCACAGATACGCAGTATTTT. The rearrangement uses TRBV4-2 and TRBJ2-3; 13 positions agree with TRBD2. V lost 1 base, J lost 2 bases, and 6 bases stayed unmatched. Germline V gives CDR1 LGHNA, CDR2 YNFKEQ. The CDR3 sequence is 18 residues long.